The 27 T cell receptor beta chains in this list originate from one sample, sequenced in a study of T cells in Graves' hyperthyroidism and ophthalmopathy. RNA transcripts were the template for amplifying TCR beta CDR3 regions. A first-round RT-PCR of the TCR CDR3 used the HTBI primer set. One entry per CDR3 protein results from TCRdb running MiXCR on the multiplex PCR reads. The repertoire includes around 340,000 distinct CDR3 sequences, around a fifth of them detected once, and 50% sits in the top ten. Sequencing was done on a sample of blood. These receptors all come from a woman in her 50s with Graves' hyperthyroidism.

In its sample, this clonotype was seen many times. The chain is built from TRBV18 and TRBJ2-3; D possibly corresponds to TRBD1 (6 bases). CDR1 is KGHSH and CDR2 is LQKENI in the germline V gene. Trimming pared 6 bases from V and 2 bases from J, leaving 15 bases between. CDR3 length: 15 amino acids. Here the CDR3 reads CASSVRDTFTDTQYF. In nucleotides, the CDR3 is TGTGCCAGCTCCGTACGGGACACCTTCACAGATACGCAGTATTTT. The complete variable domain, with remaining parts taken from reference TRBV18 and TRBJ2-3, reads NAGVMQNPRHLVRRRGQEARLRCSPMKGHSHVYWYRQLPEEGLKFMVYLQKENIIDESGMPKERFSAEFPKEGPSILRIQQVVRGDSAAYFCASSVRDTFTDTQYFGPGTRLTVL.

Details on this clonotype: A clone one base away is much larger, so this may be a read error. The conserved phenylalanine or tryptophan normally closing the CDR3 is absent here, so this likely arose from a read error. This chain joins TRBV7-9 and TRBJ2-5; D is ambiguous. The CDR3 covers 12 residues. V was shortened by 4 bases and J by 5 bases, with 8 bases between the two germline ends. Germline lookup yields CDR1 SEHNR and CDR2 FQNEAQ (reference sequence). In DNA form, the CDR3 reads TGTGCCAGCAGCTCTACGGGTGAGACCCAGTACCTC. It codes for CASSSTGETQYL.

This clonotype was counted at least ten times. The chain uses TRBV20-1 and TRBJ2-1; TRBD2 matches at 12 bases. After removal of 6 bases from V and 0 bases from J, the junction contained 9 bases not matched to a gene. The CDR3 extends over 17 amino acids. Germline CDR1 reads DFQATT; CDR2 reads SNEGSKA (reference sequence). This CDR3 is CSASPSGRASSYNEQFF. The CDR3 DNA sequence: TGCAGTGCCAGTCCTAGCGGGAGGGCCAGCTCCTACAATGAGCAGTTCTTC.

The chain is built from TRBV7-3 and TRBJ2-7; no definite D call. The CDR3 is made up of 13 amino acids. CDR1 is SGHTA and CDR2 is FQGTGA in the germline V gene. The V end was cut by 2 bases, the J end by 4 bases, with 9 bases between. CDR3: CASSLGPPYEQYF. Written as DNA, the CDR3 is TGTGCCAGCAGCTTAGGGCCACCGTACGAGCAGTACTTC.

This clonotype turned up a few times. The V gene is TRBV5-1, the J gene TRBJ2-1; D is possibly TRBD1 or TRBD2 (7 bases each). This CDR3 has 22 residues. Per the germline V gene, CDR1 is SGHRS and CDR2 is YFSETQ. V was cut by 9 bases and J by 7 bases, with 44 bases left in between. DNA of the CDR3: TGCGCCACCTCGCACTTGATACAGGGGCCGTCTTCCGGAGGGGGGGCAAGGAATGAGCAGTTCTTC. It translates to CATSHLIQGPSSGGGARNEQFF.

The rearrangement links TRBV20-1 to TRBJ2-3, with 8 bases fitting TRBD2. Germline V gives CDR1 DFQATT, CDR2 SNEGSKA (reference sequence). CDR3 length: 14 residues. With 2 bases clipped from V and 4 bases from J, the junction kept 5 bases outside the gene matches. CDR3 DNA sequence: TGCAGTGCTAGAATAGCGGGGTGGGCAGATACGCAGTATTTT. This gives the protein CSARIAGWADTQYF.

This clonotype was seen ten or more times. The DNA of the CDR3 is TGTGCCAGCAGCCGCCGCAGGGGTGGGCACAATGAGCAGTTCTTC. Protein product: CASSRRRGGHNEQFF. The chain joins TRBV27 to TRBJ2-1; perhaps TRBD1 as D (6 bases). CDR3 length: 15 residues. V lost 6 bases, J lost 5 bases, and 17 bases lay in between. Germline CDR1 MNHEY, CDR2 SMNVEV (reference sequence).

This clonotype showed up many times. CDR3 sequence: CASSLSTGFLNTEAFF. Written as DNA, the CDR3 is TGTGCCAGCAGTTTATCCACAGGGTTTTTGAACACTGAAGCTTTCTTT. The chain uses TRBV28 and TRBJ1-1, with a possible D match to TRBD1 (6 bases). This CDR3 has 16 amino acids. V lost 1 base and J lost 0, with 12 bases in between. The germline CDR1 and CDR2 sequences are MDHEN and SYDVKM.

The rearrangement joins TRBV19 to TRBJ1-5; D call uncertain. The CDR3 is 14 residues long. V lost 10 bases and J lost 0, with 13 bases in between. Germline assignment: CDR1 LNHDA and CDR2 SQIVND (reference sequence). DNA of the CDR3: TGTGCCACTACAGCATTCAATAGCAATCAGCCCCAGCATTTT. It encodes CATTAFNSNQPQHF.

This clonotype occurred many times. The chain links TRBV2 to TRBJ1-5; D is perhaps TRBD1 (5 bases). Germline CDR1 reads SNHLY; CDR2 reads FYNNEI. Trimming cost V 3 bases and J 2 bases, with 11 bases left between them. This CDR3 is built from 15 residues. CDR3 loop: CASSDGRVGNQPQHF. The CDR3 DNA reads TGTGCCAGCAGTGATGGCAGGGTAGGCAATCAGCCCCAGCATTTT.

Many counts were recorded for this clonotype. The rearrangement uses TRBV5-1 and TRBJ1-2, with 8 nucleotides matching TRBD1. V lost 4 bases and J lost 8; bases outside the gene matches: 10. The V gene's germline CDR1 is SGHRS and CDR2 YFSETQ. The CDR3 runs to 14 residues. Written as DNA, the CDR3 is TGCGCCAGCAGCACTACGGACAGGGCGAACGGCTACACCTTC. This encodes CASSTTDRANGYTF.

There are a few counts of this clonotype. This chain joins TRBV19 and TRBJ2-1; 9 bases are shared with TRBD2. Germline CDR1 and CDR2: LNHDA and SQIVND (reference sequence). This CDR3 spans 16 amino acids. V lost 3 bases and J lost 1; bases outside the gene matches: 4. The CDR3 sequence is CASSISGSLSYNEQFF. CDR3 DNA: TGTGCCAGTAGTATTAGCGGGAGTTTGTCCTACAATGAGCAGTTCTTC.

This clonotype showed up just a few times. The genes are TRBV9 and TRBJ1-2, with TRBD1 identical over 7 bases. The length of the CDR3 is 14 residues. V shed 3 bases and J 2 bases; nucleotides not matched to a gene: 4. Germline CDR1 is SGDLS and CDR2 is YYNGEE. CDR3 nucleotide sequence: TGTGCCAGCAGCGCCACGACAGGGAACTATGGCTACACCTTC. Residues: CASSATTGNYGYTF.

This clonotype was recorded many times. This chain links TRBV7-9 with TRBJ1-1; maybe TRBD1 (5 bases). Per the germline V gene, CDR1 is SEHNR and CDR2 is FQNEAQ (reference sequence). The CDR3 length is 16 residues. Trimming took off 2 bases at V and 0 bases at J, with 13 bases between the two ends. CDR3 amino acids: CASSLFQTVMNTEAFF. The CDR3 nucleotides are TGTGCCAGCAGCTTATTTCAGACAGTGATGAACACTGAAGCTTTCTTT. Complete variable domain (other parts from reference TRBV7-9 and TRBJ1-1): DTGVSQNPRHKITKRGQNVTFRCDPISEHNRLYWYRQTLGQGPEFLTYFQNEAQLEKSRLLSDRFSAERPKGSFSTLEIQRTEQGDSAMYLCASSLFQTVMNTEAFFGQGTRLTVV.

This clonotype was counted only a few times. With a much larger clone just one base away, this may be a read error. This sequence joins TRBV29-1 and TRBJ2-7, with a possible D match to TRBD1 (6 bases). The ends were cut back, 1 base at V and 2 bases at J, with 9 bases in the middle. In germline, CDR1 is SQVTM, CDR2 ANQGSEA. This CDR3 has 13 amino acids. This chain's CDR3 is CSVEGRDTYEQYF. The DNA of the CDR3 is TGCAGCGTTGAAGGCAGGGACACCTACGAGCAGTACTTC.

This clonotype has at least ten counts. The chain carries TRBV12-3 or TRBV12-4 and TRBJ2-7; 14 nucleotides line up with TRBD2. V lost 6 bases and J lost 3; bases outside the gene matches: 4. This CDR3 has 15 amino acids. In DNA form, the CDR3 reads TGTGCCAGCAGCACGGGACTAGCGGGAGTCTACGAGCAGTACTTC. Translating gives CASSTGLAGVYEQYF.

The chain has TRBV2 and TRBJ2-7, with 7 bases matching TRBD2. The V gene end was trimmed by 2 bases and the J gene end by 3 bases; junction bases not matched to a gene: 7. The CDR3 totals 15 residues. Germline lookup yields CDR1 SNHLY and CDR2 FYNNEI. CDR3 sequence (DNA): TGTGCCAGCAGTGAATTAGGGGAGGGTGGCTACGAGCAGTACTTC. It translates to CASSELGEGGYEQYF.

This clonotype was recorded a few times. V gene TRBV6-1 combines with J gene TRBJ1-3; the D gene is possibly TRBD1 (5 bases). This CDR3 comprises 16 residues. Germline-derived CDR1 and CDR2 are MNHNS and SASEGT. V gave up 1 base and J gave up 0 bases, with 10 bases separating them. CDR3 region: CASSEGLGGSGNTIYF. The DNA of the CDR3 is TGTGCCAGCAGTGAAGGCCTTGGGGGCTCTGGAAACACCATATATTTT.

This clonotype was counted many times. J is TRBJ2-3 and V is TRBV5-8, with D tentatively TRBD1 (5 bases). The germline CDR1 and CDR2 sequences are SGHTS and YDEGEE. Trimming cost V 1 base and J 3 bases, with 12 bases left between them. The CDR3 totals 15 residues. CDR3 loop: CASSLSRVITDTQYF. The CDR3, as DNA: TGTGCCAGCAGCTTGTCCAGGGTAATAACAGATACGCAGTATTTT. The variable domain in full, completed from reference TRBV5-8 and TRBJ2-3, reads EAGVTQSPTHLIKTRGQQATLRCSPISGHTSVYWYQQALGLGLQFLLWYDEGEERNRGNFPPRFSGRQFPNYSSELNVNALELEDSALYLCASSLSRVITDTQYFGPGTRLTVL.

The chain is built from TRBV28 and TRBJ2-7, with D unclear. CDR1 is MDHEN and CDR2 is SYDVKM in the germline V gene. Trimming cost V 7 bases and J 0 bases, with 13 bases left between them. The CDR3 extends over 14 amino acids. The CDR3 coding sequence is TGTGCCAGCACGCTAGACGGACCCTCCTACGAGCAGTACTTC. It translates to CASTLDGPSYEQYF.

This clonotype appeared a few times. This rearrangement joins TRBV14 to TRBJ2-5; D is unresolved. CDR3 length: 15 amino acids. Germline CDR1 and CDR2: SGHDN and FVKESK. The V end lost 1 base, the J end lost 4 bases, and 13 bases lay between the germline ends. CDR3 protein: CASSQARKVVETQYF. CDR3 sequence (DNA): TGTGCCAGCAGCCAAGCAAGAAAGGTGGTAGAGACCCAGTACTTC. Supplemented by reference TRBV14 and TRBJ2-5, the full variable domain reads EAGVTQFPSHSVIEKGQTVTLRCDPISGHDNLYWYRRVMGKEIKFLLHFVKESKQDESGMPNNRFLAERTGGTYSTLKVQPAELEDSGVYFCASSQARKVVETQYFGPGTRLLVL.

This clonotype occurred many times. The rearrangement links TRBV6-1 to TRBJ1-5; D gene ambiguous. The CDR3 sequence is 14 residues long. V dropped 7 bases and J dropped 2 bases, with 12 bases sitting between them. Germline V gene lookup returns CDR1 MNHNS and CDR2 SASEGT. For the CDR3, the DNA is TGTGCCAGCACCTCCAATATAGGCAATCAGCCCCAGCATTTT. The encoded protein is CASTSNIGNQPQHF.

This clonotype was found many times. J is TRBJ1-6 and V is TRBV30, with D maybe TRBD1 (5 bases). V gave up 0 bases and J gave up 7 bases, with 19 bases separating them. In germline, CDR1 is GTSNPN, CDR2 SVGIG (reference sequence). The CDR3 extends over 17 amino acids. The CDR3 loop reads CAWSVRSGTPGNSPLHF. The CDR3 nucleotides read TGTGCCTGGAGTGTTCGTTCCGGGACGCCCGGAAATTCACCCCTCCACTTT. Looking up the rest from reference TRBV30 and TRBJ1-6 gives the full variable domain: SQTIHQWPATLVQPVGSPLSLECTVEGTSNPNLYWYRQAAGRGLQLLFYSVGIGQISSEVPQNLSASRPQDRQFILSSKKLLLSDSGFYLCAWSVRSGTPGNSPLHFGNGTRLTVT.

This chain connects TRBV28 to TRBJ1-1, with unresolved D. This CDR3 spans 14 amino acids. V lost 4 bases and J 2 bases, leaving 11 bases between the germline ends. From germline, CDR1 is MDHEN and CDR2 SYDVKM. CDR3 amino acids: CASSYHRPNTEAFF. CDR3 coding DNA: TGTGCCAGCAGTTACCACCGGCCAAACACTGAAGCTTTCTTT.

In its sample, this clonotype was seen many times. The chain has TRBV6-1 and TRBJ1-2, with D possibly TRBD1 on 6 matching bases. CDR1 and CDR2 from the germline V gene are MNHNS and SASEGT. This CDR3 contains 14 residues. V was pared by 6 bases and J by 2 bases, with 13 bases between. The CDR3 DNA follows: TGTGCCAGCAGCCCACAGGGATACAACTATGGCTACACCTTC. It is translated as CASSPQGYNYGYTF.

Only a few counts were recorded for this clonotype. This chain connects TRBV20-1 to TRBJ2-3; no reliable D call. The CDR3 covers 14 residues. The ends were cut back, 4 bases at V and 0 bases at J, with 11 bases in the middle. Germline assignment: CDR1 DFQATT and CDR2 SNEGSKA (reference sequence). The CDR3 spells CSAIFSRSTDTQYF. The CDR3 DNA sequence: TGCAGTGCTATATTCTCGCGAAGCACAGATACGCAGTATTTT.

This clonotype has a count of ten or more. The chain combines TRBV11-2 with TRBJ2-2, with D unclear. Germline V CDR1 and CDR2: SGHAT, FQNNGV. V was trimmed by 0 bases and J by 6 bases, leaving 11 bases between them. The CDR3 is 15 residues long. CDR3 loop: CASSLDPGSSGELFF. In nucleotides, the CDR3 is TGTGCCAGCAGCTTAGATCCCGGAAGCTCCGGGGAGCTGTTTTTT. The whole variable domain, remainder taken from reference TRBV11-2 and TRBJ2-2, is EAGVAQSPRYKIIEKRQSVAFWCNPISGHATLYWYQQILGQGPKLLIQFQNNGVVDDSQLPKDRFSAERLKGVDSTLKIQPAKLEDSAVYLCASSLDPGSSGELFFGEGSRLTVL.